The source of this T cell receptor beta chain is a study of blood T cells in healthy people across ages. Whole-study findings and limits: Higher diversity and more naive CD4+ cells were features of long-lived donors, compared to aged donors. When one million T cells were used, diversity estimates were thought to be underestimates.

A note on this clonotype: Its antigen is still unknown. This likely comes from a read error, as the CDR3 has no conserved phenylalanine or tryptophan at its end.

A J-beta primer mix and a sample-barcoded 5' primer were used in a second PCR of roughly 6 to 11 cycles. Through a template-switch adaptor with 12 random nucleotides, each cDNA molecule received a tag. TCRdb processed the 5' RACE reads anew with MiXCR; each CDR3 protein has one entry. The sample carries about 290,000 distinct CDR3 sequences, roughly 26% recorded once. Trimming took 6 bases from V and 2 from J; bases not matched to a gene: 12. The CDR3 contains 17 residues. Germline CDR1 and CDR2: SGHTA and FQGTGA. Per-sample yields of isolated PBMCs were at least 6 million. The receptor's source is a woman aged 65 to 85 in good health. Sequenced sample: blood. This chain links TRBV7-3 with TRBJ2-3; 9 nucleotides agree with TRBD1. In nucleotides, the CDR3 is TGTGCCAGCAGTTCTAACCCCGGGACAGGGTCCACAGATACGCAGTATCTT. Its protein is CASSSNPGTGSTDTQYL.